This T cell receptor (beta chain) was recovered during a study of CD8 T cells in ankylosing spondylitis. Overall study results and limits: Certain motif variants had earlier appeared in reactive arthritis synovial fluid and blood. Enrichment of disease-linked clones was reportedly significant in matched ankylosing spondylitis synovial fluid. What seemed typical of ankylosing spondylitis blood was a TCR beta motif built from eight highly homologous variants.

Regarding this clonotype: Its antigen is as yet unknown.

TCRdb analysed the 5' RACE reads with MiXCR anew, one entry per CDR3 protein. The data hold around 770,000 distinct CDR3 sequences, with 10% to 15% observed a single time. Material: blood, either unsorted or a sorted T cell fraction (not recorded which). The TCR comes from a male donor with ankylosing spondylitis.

The CDR3 region has the DNA TGTGCCAGCAGCCGGCGGACAGGGTACACCTTC. As protein: CASSRRTGYTF. The V gene is TRBV5-6, the J gene TRBJ1-2, with 8 bases aligning to TRBD1. The CDR3 has 11 residues. V lost 4 bases, J lost 11 bases, and 4 bases stayed unmatched. Germline V gene data show CDR1 as SGHDT and CDR2 as YYEEEE.